These T cell receptor beta chains were read from a single sample in a study of blood T cell repertoires in COVID-19. TCRdb's table, derived via immunoSEQ multiplex PCR, lists solely in-frame clones and lacks some. This sample has 500,000 to 600,000 clones; 85% to 90% occur once, and the top ten carry around 7.8%. Sequencing was carried out using peripheral blood. The receptors were gathered from a woman in her 50s with COVID-19, enrolled during active disease. Both conserved end residues are part of each CDR3. The order of the fields is J gene, D gene, V gene, clone size, CDR3 DNA, CDR3 protein. A D gene is named only where the DNA matches it firmly. Clone size, where shown, is once, few, many, or a class for clones that have expanded.

j_gene: TRBJ1-1
d_gene: TRBD1
v_gene: TRBV18
abundance: .
CDR3nt: TGTGCCAGCTCACCCGACAGGGGAGGACCAATTAGGACTGAAGCTTTCTTT
CDR3aa: CASSPDRGGPIRTEAFF

j_gene: TRBJ2-2
d_gene: .
v_gene: TRBV11-2
abundance: .
CDR3nt: TGTGCCAGCAGCTTAGAGGCTAGCATGACCACCGGGGAGCTGTTTTTT
CDR3aa: CASSLEASMTTGELFF

j_gene: TRBJ2-3
d_gene: TRBD2
v_gene: TRBV11-2
abundance: .
CDR3nt: TGTGCCAGCAGCTTCGCGAGCGGGGGAAGCACAGATACGCAGTATTTT
CDR3aa: CASSFASGGSTDTQYF

j_gene: TRBJ2-3
d_gene: .
v_gene: TRBV7-9
abundance: .
CDR3nt: TGTGCCAGCAGCCTAAGTTCCGATACGCAGTATTTT
CDR3aa: CASSLSSDTQYF

j_gene: TRBJ1-1
d_gene: TRBD1
v_gene: TRBV29-1
abundance: .
CDR3nt: TGCAGCGTTGGCCCGGGACAGCTGAACACTGAAGCTTTCTTT
CDR3aa: CSVGPGQLNTEAFF

j_gene: TRBJ1-1
d_gene: .
v_gene: TRBV6-5
abundance: .
CDR3nt: TGTGCCAGCAGTTACCTTACGGGGGACACTGAAGCTTTCTTT
CDR3aa: CASSYLTGDTEAFF

j_gene: TRBJ2-7
d_gene: TRBD2
v_gene: TRBV13
abundance: .
CDR3nt: TGTGCCAGCAGCTTAGTTCCGGGGGGGTTAGGCTACGAGCAGTACTTC
CDR3aa: CASSLVPGGLGYEQYF

j_gene: TRBJ2-7
d_gene: .
v_gene: TRBV2
abundance: .
CDR3nt: TGTGCCAGCGGCACGGGAGCGATGTCCTACGAGCAGTACTTC
CDR3aa: CASGTGAMSYEQYF

j_gene: TRBJ1-1
d_gene: .
v_gene: TRBV28
abundance: .
CDR3nt: TGTGCCACCTACCCCGTATGGGAGGGGAACACTGAAGCTTTCTTT
CDR3aa: CATYPVWEGNTEAFF

j_gene: TRBJ2-7
d_gene: TRBD2
v_gene: TRBV30
abundance: .
CDR3nt: TGTGCCTGGAGTGGGGGCGCGGGGGTTAGTGGGCAGTACTTC
CDR3aa: CAWSGGAGVSGQYF

j_gene: TRBJ2-7
d_gene: .
v_gene: TRBV30
abundance: .
CDR3nt: TGTGCCTGGAGTGCGGTGGTCTACGAGCAGTACTTC
CDR3aa: CAWSAVVYEQYF

j_gene: TRBJ1-5
d_gene: .
v_gene: TRBV3-1/TRBV3-2
abundance: .
CDR3nt: TGTGCCAGCAGCCAAGATAGTAGGGCAGGGAAGCAGCCCCAGCATTTT
CDR3aa: CASSQDSRAGKQPQHF

j_gene: TRBJ2-7
d_gene: .
v_gene: TRBV5-1
abundance: .
CDR3nt: TGCGCCAGCAGCTTGTTTCAAGGGGCCTACGAGCAGTACTTC
CDR3aa: CASSLFQGAYEQYF

j_gene: TRBJ2-5
d_gene: .
v_gene: TRBV4-1
abundance: once
CDR3nt: TGCGCCAGCAGCCAAGGGGACTCCAGTTGGGAGACCCAGTACTTC
CDR3aa: CASSQGDSSWETQYF

j_gene: TRBJ2-7
d_gene: TRBD2
v_gene: TRBV12-5
abundance: .
CDR3nt: TGTGCTAGTGGTTTGGGGACTAGGGGTTTGTTCGAGCAGTACTTC
CDR3aa: CASGLGTRGLFEQYF

j_gene: TRBJ2-1
d_gene: .
v_gene: TRBV6-4
abundance: .
CDR3nt: TGTGCCAGCAGTTCGGGACTCGGGAATGAGCAGTTCTTC
CDR3aa: CASSSGLGNEQFF

j_gene: TRBJ2-5
d_gene: TRBD2
v_gene: TRBV19
abundance: once
CDR3nt: TGTGCCAGTAGAACGGGACTAGCAGGTGGAGAGACCCAGTACTTC
CDR3aa: CASRTGLAGGETQYF

j_gene: TRBJ2-3
d_gene: TRBD2
v_gene: TRBV24-1
abundance: .
CDR3nt: TGTGCCACCAGTGATTCAAAGACGGCTAGCGGGGGAATCACAGATACGCAGTATTTT
CDR3aa: CATSDSKTASGGITDTQYF

j_gene: TRBJ1-3
d_gene: .
v_gene: TRBV15
abundance: few
CDR3nt: TGTGCCACCGGATTGGGACACTCTGGAAACACCATATATTTT
CDR3aa: CATGLGHSGNTIYF

j_gene: TRBJ2-5
d_gene: TRBD1
v_gene: TRBV15
abundance: .
CDR3nt: TGTGCCACCAGCAGAGACCCGACAGGGGTCGCGACCCAGTACTTC
CDR3aa: CATSRDPTGVATQYF

j_gene: TRBJ1-2
d_gene: .
v_gene: TRBV5-1
abundance: .
CDR3nt: TGCGCCAGCAGCTTCGGACAGCTGAACTATGGCTACACCTTC
CDR3aa: CASSFGQLNYGYTF

j_gene: TRBJ1-1
d_gene: .
v_gene: TRBV29-1
abundance: .
CDR3nt: TGCAGCGTTGACCGAACAGTGAACACTGAAGCTTTCTTT
CDR3aa: CSVDRTVNTEAFF

j_gene: TRBJ2-3
d_gene: TRBD2
v_gene: TRBV2
abundance: .
CDR3nt: TGTGCCAGCAGTGAAGGTACCAGCGGGGCTAGCACAGATACGCAGTATTTT
CDR3aa: CASSEGTSGASTDTQYF

j_gene: TRBJ2-2
d_gene: TRBD1
v_gene: TRBV7-7
abundance: .
CDR3nt: TGTGCCAGCAGCCCTCGGGACAGGGGACACACCGGGGAGCTGTTTTTT
CDR3aa: CASSPRDRGHTGELFF

j_gene: TRBJ2-1
d_gene: TRBD2
v_gene: TRBV9
abundance: .
CDR3nt: TGTGCCAGCAGCGTAGGAGAGCGGGGGGGCCTTGGGTACAATGAGCAGTTCTTC
CDR3aa: CASSVGERGGLGYNEQFF

j_gene: TRBJ2-3
d_gene: .
v_gene: TRBV28
abundance: .
CDR3nt: TGTGCCAGCGGGCCCCCGGCCACAGATACGCAGTATTTT
CDR3aa: CASGPPATDTQYF

j_gene: TRBJ2-1
d_gene: TRBD2
v_gene: TRBV10-3
abundance: .
CDR3nt: TGTGCCACCACTAGCGGGGGCCTCTACAATGAGCAGTTCTTC
CDR3aa: CATTSGGLYNEQFF

j_gene: TRBJ2-1
d_gene: TRBD2
v_gene: TRBV11-2
abundance: once
CDR3nt: TGTGCCAGCAGCCTCACAGCGGGGGGGATGAATGAGCAGTTCTTC
CDR3aa: CASSLTAGGMNEQFF

j_gene: TRBJ2-7
d_gene: TRBD1
v_gene: TRBV7-2
abundance: few
CDR3nt: TGTGCCAGCAGCCGCGGGACAGGCGCCTACGAGCAGTACTTC
CDR3aa: CASSRGTGAYEQYF

j_gene: TRBJ2-1
d_gene: .
v_gene: TRBV6-5
abundance: .
CDR3nt: TGTGCCAGCAGTTTAGGACAGTCCTACAATGAGCAGTTCTTC
CDR3aa: CASSLGQSYNEQFF

j_gene: TRBJ1-2
d_gene: TRBD1
v_gene: TRBV3-1/TRBV3-2
abundance: once
CDR3nt: TGTGCCAGCAGCCAAGAGGACAGGGGTAGTGGCTACACCTTC
CDR3aa: CASSQEDRGSGYTF

j_gene: TRBJ2-3
d_gene: TRBD2
v_gene: TRBV4-1
abundance: .
CDR3nt: TGCGCCAGCAGTTCGGGACTAGCGGGGGATACGCAGTATTTT
CDR3aa: CASSSGLAGDTQYF

j_gene: TRBJ2-7
d_gene: .
v_gene: TRBV2
abundance: .
CDR3nt: TGTGCCAGCAGTGAACTCGGCACGAGCGTCTCCTACGAGCAGTACTTC
CDR3aa: CASSELGTSVSYEQYF

j_gene: TRBJ1-2
d_gene: .
v_gene: TRBV7-9
abundance: .
CDR3nt: TGTGCCAGCAGCGGGACTGCCTATGGCTACACCTTC
CDR3aa: CASSGTAYGYTF

j_gene: TRBJ1-1
d_gene: TRBD1
v_gene: TRBV7-3
abundance: .
CDR3nt: TGTGCCAGCAGCCGACAGGGGGAGATCACTGAAGCTTTCTTT
CDR3aa: CASSRQGEITEAFF

j_gene: TRBJ1-2
d_gene: .
v_gene: TRBV5-4
abundance: .
CDR3nt: TGTGCCAGCAGCCTCGACTCACCCTATGGCTACACCTTC
CDR3aa: CASSLDSPYGYTF

j_gene: TRBJ1-1
d_gene: .
v_gene: TRBV28
abundance: .
CDR3nt: TGTGCCAGCAGTTTAGGCTCTCGCACTGAAGCTTTCTTT
CDR3aa: CASSLGSRTEAFF

j_gene: TRBJ2-5
d_gene: TRBD2
v_gene: TRBV5-1
abundance: .
CDR3nt: TGCGCCAGCAGCCTGACTAGCGGGGGGTCCTTAGAGACCCAGTACTTC
CDR3aa: CASSLTSGGSLETQYF

j_gene: TRBJ2-7
d_gene: TRBD1
v_gene: TRBV6-1
abundance: .
CDR3nt: TGTGCCAGCAGTGAACTCGGGACAGGGAGACTCTACGAGCAGTACTTC
CDR3aa: CASSELGTGRLYEQYF

j_gene: TRBJ2-7
d_gene: TRBD2
v_gene: TRBV20-1
abundance: .
CDR3nt: TGCAGTGCTAGTAGCCAGCGGGGGAGCTTCTCCTACGAGCAGTACTTC
CDR3aa: CSASSQRGSFSYEQYF

j_gene: TRBJ2-7
d_gene: TRBD1
v_gene: TRBV27
abundance: .
CDR3nt: TGTGCCAGCAAGGGGGCTCGAGCCGAGCAGTACTTC
CDR3aa: CASKGARAEQYF

j_gene: TRBJ2-5
d_gene: .
v_gene: TRBV29-1
abundance: .
CDR3nt: TGCAGCGTTGACAGGGGAAGTGGAGAGACCCAGTACTTC
CDR3aa: CSVDRGSGETQYF

j_gene: TRBJ1-5
d_gene: .
v_gene: TRBV30
abundance: .
CDR3nt: TGTGCCTGGAGTGGGGAAGCGGGGAATCAGCCCCAGCATTTT
CDR3aa: CAWSGEAGNQPQHF

j_gene: TRBJ1-2
d_gene: .
v_gene: TRBV30
abundance: .
CDR3nt: TGTGCCTGGAGTGGCGGGAGTGGCTACACCTTC
CDR3aa: CAWSGGSGYTF

j_gene: TRBJ1-4
d_gene: .
v_gene: TRBV5-1
abundance: once
CDR3nt: TGCGCCAGCACCTCGGAGCTAAGGGGTGAAAAACTGTTTTTT
CDR3aa: CASTSELRGEKLFF

j_gene: TRBJ1-2
d_gene: .
v_gene: TRBV21-1
abundance: few
CDR3nt: TGTGCCAGCAGCCCTACAGGTAACTATGGCTACACCTTC
CDR3aa: CASSPTGNYGYTF

j_gene: TRBJ2-2
d_gene: .
v_gene: TRBV3-1/TRBV3-2
abundance: .
CDR3nt: TGTGCCAGCAGCCCTGACACCGGGGAGCTGTTTTTT
CDR3aa: CASSPDTGELFF

j_gene: TRBJ2-2
d_gene: TRBD2
v_gene: TRBV19
abundance: .
CDR3nt: TGTGCCAGTAATTTAGCGGGGGCAAACACCGGGGAGCTGTTTTTT
CDR3aa: CASNLAGANTGELFF

j_gene: TRBJ2-5
d_gene: TRBD1
v_gene: TRBV15
abundance: .
CDR3nt: TGTGCCACCAGCAGAGCCACAGGGGTTGGGGAGACCCAGTACTTC
CDR3aa: CATSRATGVGETQYF

j_gene: TRBJ1-5
d_gene: TRBD1
v_gene: TRBV27
abundance: .
CDR3nt: TGTGCCAGCAGTTTAGGGACAGGGGGTGACCAGCCCCAGCATTTT
CDR3aa: CASSLGTGGDQPQHF

j_gene: TRBJ1-1
d_gene: TRBD1
v_gene: TRBV4-2
abundance: .
CDR3nt: TGTGCCAGCAGCCAGACAGGGGTTAACACTGAAGCTTTCTTT
CDR3aa: CASSQTGVNTEAFF

j_gene: TRBJ2-3
d_gene: .
v_gene: TRBV30
abundance: .
CDR3nt: TGTGCCTGGGCCCCGGGGGATCCTAGCACAGATACGCAGTATTTT
CDR3aa: CAWAPGDPSTDTQYF

j_gene: TRBJ2-3
d_gene: TRBD2
v_gene: TRBV7-3
abundance: .
CDR3nt: TGTGCCAGCAGCCCGGGGGGTTTCACAGATACGCAGTATTTT
CDR3aa: CASSPGGFTDTQYF

j_gene: TRBJ1-2
d_gene: TRBD1
v_gene: TRBV5-6
abundance: .
CDR3nt: TGTGCCAGCAGCCACAGGGGGCGCAACTATGGCTACACCTTC
CDR3aa: CASSHRGRNYGYTF

j_gene: TRBJ1-2
d_gene: .
v_gene: TRBV7-9
abundance: .
CDR3nt: TGTGCCAGCAGCTTAGAGCCTCCGGAGGACTATGGCTACACCTTC
CDR3aa: CASSLEPPEDYGYTF

j_gene: TRBJ2-6
d_gene: TRBD1
v_gene: TRBV28
abundance: once
CDR3nt: TGTGCCAGCAGTACTACGGGACAGGCTTTCTCTGGGGCCAACGTCCTGACTTTC
CDR3aa: CASSTTGQAFSGANVLTF

j_gene: TRBJ1-1
d_gene: .
v_gene: TRBV28
abundance: .
CDR3nt: TGTGCCAGCAGTTCAAGGCTGAGGGTCCGGACTGAAGCTTTCTTT
CDR3aa: CASSSRLRVRTEAFF